This TCR beta chain was sequenced for a study of patients and donors after allogeneic stem cell transplantation. MiXCR, run by TCRdb on the RT-PCR reads, gives a single entry per CDR3 protein. Of fewer than 95,000 distinct CDR3 sequences in the sample, roughly 5.1% were seen once. The J segment lost 6 bases and the V segment lost 6 bases, leaving 11 bases of the junction unmatched. This CDR3 comprises 15 residues. The germline CDR1 and CDR2 sequences are SGHAT and FQNNGV. This clonotype appeared a few times. Material: blood, either unsorted or a sorted T cell fraction (not recorded which). This clonotype originated in a human donor who was either an allogeneic HSCT recipient or a stem cell or donor lymphocyte infusion donor (not recorded which). It is not recorded whose cells these are; they may come from a transplant donor. The chain couples TRBV11-2 to TRBJ2-5; TRBD1 aligns across 9 bases. Here the CDR3 DNA reads TGTGCCAGCAGACCGATTACCGGGACAGGGAAGACCCAGTACTTC. This gives the protein CASRPITGTGKTQYF. The whole variable domain, filled in from reference TRBV11-2 and TRBJ2-5, reads EAGVAQSPRYKIIEKRQSVAFWCNPISGHATLYWYQQILGQGPKLLIQFQNNGVVDDSQLPKDRFSAERLKGVDSTLKIQPAKLEDSAVYLCASRPITGTGKTQYFGPGTRLLVL.